This T cell receptor (beta chain) was sequenced for a study of T cells in Graves' hyperthyroidism and ophthalmopathy (dated by TCRdb to about 2019). For context, the study as a whole: Peripheral blood was collected at initial diagnosis, before any treatment. After blood sampling, hyperthyroidism patients were treated with methimazole at a starting dose of 30 mg daily, and ophthalmopathy patients were treated with high-dose intravenous methylprednisolone. TCR V-J signatures able to tell the groups apart were searched for in a discovery cohort of 90 to 100 patients, of whom about 40 had Graves' ophthalmopathy and about 60 had stable Graves' hyperthyroidism. The roughly 100 discovery patients were divided at random into training and test sets in a 7:3 ratio. According to the paper, TCR Vbeta CDR3 sequencing was carried out on about 140 peripheral blood samples, which came from over 40 ophthalmopathy, fewer than 80 hyperthyroidism and approximately 17 progressor patients. Thyroid tissue and blood T-cell repertoires from about six Graves' hyperthyroidism patients were also compared in the study. An independent validation cohort of fewer than 20 hyperthyroidism patients and about 16 patients who later progressed to ophthalmopathy tested prospective prediction of ophthalmopathy. On the study overall, not on this receptor specifically: In cross-validation, a model built on a 13 V-J signature told ophthalmopathy apart from stable hyperthyroidism with approximately 90% sensitivity and approximately 84% specificity, and in testing the same model reached 80%/75%. Most expanded thyroid clonotypes (frequency above 0.001) were also detected in blood, suggesting blood repertoires may reflect thyroid immune responses. Sample size was not statistically predetermined, and blinding of investigators to group allocation was not performed. In validation, progression to ophthalmopathy was predicted by the model with 70.59% sensitivity and 72.22% specificity, a median of approximately 6.5 months before onset.

V gives up 3 bases and J gives up 4 bases, and the segment between their germline ends measures 9 bases. CDR1 and CDR2 were assigned from the germline V gene (reference sequence) as GTSNPN and SVGIG. The CDR3, from cysteine to phenylalanine, totals 12 residues. The retained sequence is limited to the CDR3, 36 bases, with the frame set at the first base. This clonotype was seen at least ten times. No cognate antigen has been identified for it. The sample holds no much larger clone one base away, and base qualities are not on file. The TCR beta CDR3 regions were amplified from the RNA transcripts. For the first round of RT-PCR on the TCR CDR3, the HTBI primer set was used together with the Qiagen OneStep RT-PCR kit. Libraries were constructed in a second round of multiplex PCR, after which size selection and purification were carried out. The libraries were sequenced on an Illumina HiSeq2000 using paired-end 100 bp reads. The study's processing was this. SOAPnuke was used to process the raw data, throwing out any read that contained adapters or uncalled bases, had a mean Phred below 15, or lacked an exact constant-primer or identifier match. COPE v1.2.5 was used to merge high-quality paired reads, and clonotypes were defined as unique nucleotide sequences. MiTCR v1.1 was used to align clonotypes to the IMGT TRBV, TRBD and TRBJ reference segments. The analysis was restricted to V-J combinations with a frequency above 0.0001, which together covered roughly 99% of the repertoires. A TCS score was defined as the ratio between F50 (clonal expansion) and ExV (chaos), using BLOSUM62-based TCRdist between CDR3 peptides within each V-J. Welch's t-statistics and random forest reduced 500 to 650 V-J features to 13, which were used in a naive Bayes classifier (R e1071). TCRdb ran its own pipeline on the public reads, namely fastp trimming at Q25 and MiXCR clone calling, and kept in-frame beta chains. All rows with the same CDR3 protein become a single entry with the most common DNA and genes. In this record, the V and J calls reflect TCRdb's handling and not the investigators' own analysis. For this sample there are a few hundred thousand distinct CDR3 sequences; roughly 17% appear just once. The biggest ten clones account for 17% of the sample.

Ophthalmopathy patients had moderately to severely active disease, Clinical Activity Score of at least 3, NOSPECS grade of at least 4, and duration under 3 months. The study excluded patients with uncontrolled infections, other autoimmune diseases, pregnancy or lactation. Clinical symptoms, serum thyroxine and TRAb, thyroid ultrasound, and orbital computed tomography formed the basis for the diagnoses. PBMCs were isolated from about 10 ml of fresh peripheral blood by Ficoll-Paque density gradient centrifugation. Total RNA was extracted with Trizol reagent, and quality was checked on an Agilent 2100 Bioanalyzer.

The rearranged segments are TRBV30 and TRBJ1-1, with the D gene not confidently named. Sequencing was done on a sample of blood. The receptor was isolated from a young woman with Graves' ophthalmopathy. The nucleotide sequence reads as follows: TGTGCCTGGAGCGGTGGAAGCACTGAAGCTTTCTTT. It translates to CAWSGGSTEAFF.